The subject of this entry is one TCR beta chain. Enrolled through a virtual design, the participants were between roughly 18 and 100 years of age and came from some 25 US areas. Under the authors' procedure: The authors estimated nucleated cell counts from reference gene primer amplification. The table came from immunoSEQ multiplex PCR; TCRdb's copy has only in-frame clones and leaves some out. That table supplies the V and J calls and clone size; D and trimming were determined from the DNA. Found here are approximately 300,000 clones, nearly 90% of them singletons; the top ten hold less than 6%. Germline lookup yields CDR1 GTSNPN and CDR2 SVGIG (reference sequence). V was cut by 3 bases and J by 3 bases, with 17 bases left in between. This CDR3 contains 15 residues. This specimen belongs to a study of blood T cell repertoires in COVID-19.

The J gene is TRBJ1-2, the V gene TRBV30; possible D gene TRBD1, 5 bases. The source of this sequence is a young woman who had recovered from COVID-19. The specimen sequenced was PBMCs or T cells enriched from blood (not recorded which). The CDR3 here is CAWRPWGPGYYGYTF. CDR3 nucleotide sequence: TGTGCCTGGAGACCCTGGGGCCCCGGCTACTATGGCTACACCTTC.